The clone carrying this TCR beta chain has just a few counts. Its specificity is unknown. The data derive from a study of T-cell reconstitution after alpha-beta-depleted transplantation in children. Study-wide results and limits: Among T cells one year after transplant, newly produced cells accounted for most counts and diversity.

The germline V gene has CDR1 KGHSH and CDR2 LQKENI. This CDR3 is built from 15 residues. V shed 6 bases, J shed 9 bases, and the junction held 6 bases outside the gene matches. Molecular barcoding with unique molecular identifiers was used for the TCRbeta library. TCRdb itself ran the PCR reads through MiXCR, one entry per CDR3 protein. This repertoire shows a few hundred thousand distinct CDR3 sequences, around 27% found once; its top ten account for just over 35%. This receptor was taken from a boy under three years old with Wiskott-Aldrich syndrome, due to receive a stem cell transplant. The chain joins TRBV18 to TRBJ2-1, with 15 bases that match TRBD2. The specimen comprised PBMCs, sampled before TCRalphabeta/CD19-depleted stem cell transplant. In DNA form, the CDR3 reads TGTGCCAGCTCTCGGACTAGCGGGAGGGCCAGTGAGCAGTTCTTC. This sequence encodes CASSRTSGRASEQFF.